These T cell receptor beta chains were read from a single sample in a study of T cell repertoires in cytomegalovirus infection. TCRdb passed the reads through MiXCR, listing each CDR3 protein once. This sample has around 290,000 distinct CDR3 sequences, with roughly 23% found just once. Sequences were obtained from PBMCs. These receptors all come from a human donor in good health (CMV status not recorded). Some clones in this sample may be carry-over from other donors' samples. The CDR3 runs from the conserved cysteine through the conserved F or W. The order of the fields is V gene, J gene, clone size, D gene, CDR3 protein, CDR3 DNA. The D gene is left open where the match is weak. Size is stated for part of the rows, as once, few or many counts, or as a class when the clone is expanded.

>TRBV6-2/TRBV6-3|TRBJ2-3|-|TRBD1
CASSPQGPQYF
TGTGCCAGCAGCCCACAGGGGCCTCAGTATTTT
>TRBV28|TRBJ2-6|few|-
CASRPRGSGANVLTF
TGTGCCAGCAGGCCCCGGGGCTCTGGGGCCAACGTCCTGACTTTC
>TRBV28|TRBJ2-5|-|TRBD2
CASSPIAGGAETQYF
TGTGCCAGCAGTCCTATAGCGGGGGGAGCAGAGACCCAGTACTTC
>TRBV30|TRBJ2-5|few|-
CAWSVLGWGAKETQYF
TGTGCCTGGAGTGTACTAGGCTGGGGAGCGAAAGAGACCCAGTACTTC
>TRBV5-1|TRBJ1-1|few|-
CASGPDGVNTEAFF
TGCGCCAGCGGGCCGGATGGGGTGAACACTGAAGCTTTCTTT
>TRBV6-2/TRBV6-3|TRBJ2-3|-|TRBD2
CASSYDGTTRDTQYF
TGTGCCAGCAGTTACGACGGGACTACAAGGGATACGCAGTATTTT
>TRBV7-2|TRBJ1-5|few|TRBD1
CASSQGQGGQPQHF
TGTGCCAGCAGCCAGGGACAGGGTGGTCAGCCCCAGCATTTT
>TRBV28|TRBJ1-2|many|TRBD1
CASSLITGTGNYGYTF
TGTGCCAGCAGCCTTATCACCGGGACAGGGAACTATGGCTACACCTTC
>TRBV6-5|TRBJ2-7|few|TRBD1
CASSRQGGYYEQYF
TGTGCCAGCAGTCGACAGGGGGGATACTACGAGCAGTACTTC
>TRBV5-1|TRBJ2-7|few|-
CASSPRDSRRDEQYF
TGCGCCAGCAGCCCGCGGGACAGCCGAAGGGACGAGCAGTACTTC
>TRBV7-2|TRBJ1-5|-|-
CASSEDRSSNQPQHF
TGTGCCAGCAGCGAAGACAGGTCGAGCAATCAGCCCCAGCATTTT
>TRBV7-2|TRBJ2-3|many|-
CASSLAVVRTTDTQYF
TGTGCCAGCAGCTTAGCCGTCGTCAGGACCACAGATACGCAGTATTTT
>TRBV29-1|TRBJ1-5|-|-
CSVEETPNQPQHF
TGCAGCGTTGAGGAGACACCGAATCAGCCCCAGCATTTT
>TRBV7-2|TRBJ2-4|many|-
CASSLGQAAHSRVQYF
TGTGCCAGCAGCTTAGGCCAGGCGGCTCACTCGAGGGTTCAGTACTTC
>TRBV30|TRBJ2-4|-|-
CAWSDRWTADIQYF
TGTGCCTGGAGTGATCGATGGACAGCGGACATTCAGTACTTC
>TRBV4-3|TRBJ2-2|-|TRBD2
CASSQESHAGGVGELFF
TGCGCCAGCAGCCAAGAGTCTCACGCGGGAGGCGTCGGGGAGCTGTTTTTT
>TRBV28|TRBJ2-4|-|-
CASTGVALAKNIQYF
TGTGCCAGCACAGGCGTGGCCTTAGCCAAAAACATTCAGTACTTC
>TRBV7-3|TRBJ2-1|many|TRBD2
CASITFPSGEYNEQFF
TGTGCCAGCATCACCTTTCCCAGCGGGGAGTACAATGAGCAGTTCTTC
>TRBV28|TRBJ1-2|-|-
CASNRQDIYGYTF
TGTGCCAGCAACAGACAGGACATCTATGGCTACACCTTC
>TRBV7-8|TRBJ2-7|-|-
CASSLSPRTSYEQYF
TGTGCCAGCAGCTTAAGTCCTAGGACCTCCTACGAGCAGTACTTC
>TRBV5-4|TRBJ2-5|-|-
CASSFEPENQETQYF
TGTGCCAGCAGCTTTGAGCCGGAGAACCAAGAGACCCAGTACTTC
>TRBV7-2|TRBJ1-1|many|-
CASSLLQGNEAFF
TGTGCCAGCAGCTTGTTGCAGGGAAATGAAGCTTTCTTT
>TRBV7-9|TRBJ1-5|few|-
CASSPPTAQGNQPQHF
TGTGCCAGCAGCCCCCCCACGGCGCAGGGGAATCAGCCCCAGCATTTT
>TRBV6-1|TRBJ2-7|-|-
CASRRPGPGEQYF
TGTGCCAGCAGGCGTCCGGGACCAGGCGAGCAGTACTTC
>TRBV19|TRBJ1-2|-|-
CASRALLGGIYGYTF
TGTGCCAGTCGGGCCCTTCTCGGAGGGATCTATGGCTACACCTTC
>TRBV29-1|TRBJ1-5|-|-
CSAGAGEQQPQHF
TGCAGTGCTGGGGCAGGGGAACAACAGCCCCAGCATTTT
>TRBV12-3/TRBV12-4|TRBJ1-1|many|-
CASSLVGNTEAFF
TGTGCCAGCAGCTTAGTCGGGAACACTGAAGCTTTCTTT
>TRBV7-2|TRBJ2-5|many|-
CASSLDGSETQYF
TGTGCCAGCAGCTTAGACGGGTCAGAGACCCAGTACTTC
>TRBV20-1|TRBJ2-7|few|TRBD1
CSAGSGQGRQTSYEQYF
TGCAGTGCTGGGAGTGGACAGGGCCGACAAACCTCCTACGAGCAGTACTTC
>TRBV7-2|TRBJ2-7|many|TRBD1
CASSLVGTAYEQYF
TGTGCCAGCAGCTTAGTGGGGACAGCCTACGAGCAGTACTTC
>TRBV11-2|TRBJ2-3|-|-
CASRTREVGRAPTGTQYF
TGTGCCAGCAGGACCCGCGAGGTTGGTCGGGCCCCGACTGGTACGCAGTATTTT
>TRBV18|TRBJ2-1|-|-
CASSPPRAGRSYNEQFF
TGTGCCAGCTCACCACCGAGGGCAGGTCGGTCCTACAATGAGCAGTTCTTC
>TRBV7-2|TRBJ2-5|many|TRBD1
CASSLGVGQGAMGTQYF
TGTGCCAGCAGCTTAGGGGTTGGACAGGGGGCGATGGGGACCCAGTACTTC
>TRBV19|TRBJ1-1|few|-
CASSSLGDTEAFF
TGTGCCAGTAGCTCCCTAGGGGACACTGAAGCTTTCTTT
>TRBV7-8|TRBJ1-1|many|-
CASSVTIGQPTEAFF
TGTGCCAGCAGCGTAACCATTGGACAGCCGACTGAAGCTTTCTTT
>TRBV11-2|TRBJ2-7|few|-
CASSLGQDSYEQYF
TGTGCCAGCAGCTTAGGGCAGGACTCCTACGAGCAGTACTTC
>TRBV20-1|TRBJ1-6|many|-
CSARDQRSSSYNSPLHF
TGCAGTGCTAGAGATCAGCGGTCCAGCTCCTATAATTCACCCCTCCACTTT
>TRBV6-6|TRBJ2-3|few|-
CASSYLSVTDTQYF
TGTGCCAGCAGTTACTTGTCAGTGACAGATACGCAGTATTTT
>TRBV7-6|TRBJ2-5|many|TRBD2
CASSLPAGGWTETQYF
TGTGCCAGCAGCCTTCCGGCGGGGGGGTGGACTGAGACCCAGTACTTC
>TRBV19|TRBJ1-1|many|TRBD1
CASRWTGGTTEAFF
TGTGCCAGTAGATGGACAGGGGGCACCACTGAAGCTTTCTTT
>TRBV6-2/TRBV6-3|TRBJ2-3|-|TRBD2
CASTLAGNTDTQYF
TGTGCCAGCACCCTAGCGGGGAACACAGATACGCAGTATTTT
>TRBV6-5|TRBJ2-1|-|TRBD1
CASSEYTGTGINEQFF
TGTGCCAGCAGTGAGTACACCGGGACAGGGATCAATGAGCAGTTCTTC
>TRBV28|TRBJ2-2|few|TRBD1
CASSPETGDGLTGELFF
TGTGCCAGCAGTCCCGAGACAGGGGATGGCCTCACCGGGGAGCTGTTTTTT
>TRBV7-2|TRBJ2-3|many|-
CASSFRTGGTDTQYF
TGTGCCAGCAGCTTTAGGACCGGTGGGACAGATACGCAGTATTTT
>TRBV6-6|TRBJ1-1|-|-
CASSYSMGNEAFF
TGTGCCAGCAGTTACTCGATGGGGAATGAAGCTTTCTTT
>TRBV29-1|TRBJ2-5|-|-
CSAEGMETQYF
TGCAGCGCCGAAGGTATGGAGACCCAGTACTTC
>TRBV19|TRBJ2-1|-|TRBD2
CASSGLAGQHNEKFF
TGTGCCAGTAGCGGACTAGCGGGTCAGCACAATGAGAAGTTCTTC
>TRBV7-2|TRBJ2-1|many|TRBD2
CASSLDVAGTNEQFF
TGTGCCAGCAGCTTAGACGTAGCGGGAACGAATGAGCAGTTCTTC
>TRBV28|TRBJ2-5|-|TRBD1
CASRKPQGNQETQYF
TGTGCCAGCAGAAAACCACAGGGGAACCAAGAGACCCAGTACTTC
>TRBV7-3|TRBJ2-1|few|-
CASSLPAGGRSYNEQFF
TGTGCCAGCAGCCTCCCGGCAGGGGGGCGGTCCTACAATGAGCAGTTCTTC
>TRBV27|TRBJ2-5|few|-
CASSLAARQETQYF
TGTGCCAGCAGTTTAGCGGCTAGACAAGAGACCCAGTACTTC
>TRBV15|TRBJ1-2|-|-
CATTEAYPGRLNYGYTF
TGTGCCACCACCGAGGCGTATCCGGGACGGCTTAACTATGGCTACACCTTC